A selection of T cell receptor beta chains follows, all from one sample in a study of blood T cells in healthy people across ages. TCRdb re-called the 5' RACE reads through MiXCR, storing one row per CDR3 protein. The data hold hundreds of thousands of distinct CDR3 sequences, with over 45% observed a single time. Sequencing was carried out using blood. All receptors come from a woman aged 55-70 years in good health. Both conserved end residues are part of each CDR3. A D gene is named only where the DNA matches it firmly. Size is stated for part of the rows, as once, few or many counts, or as a class when the clone is expanded.

j_call	v_call	cdr3_length	d_call	clone_size	cdr3_aa	cdr3_nt
TRBJ2-5	TRBV10-3	16	.	.	CAISELLVGIQETQYF	TGTGCCATCAGTGAGCTGCTCGTTGGGATCCAAGAGACCCAGTACTTC
TRBJ2-5	TRBV28	14	.	few	CASSFRRYQETQYF	TGTGCCAGCAGTTTTAGGCGGTACCAAGAGACCCAGTACTTC
TRBJ2-3	TRBV18	13	TRBD1	.	CASSLGQGYDEYF	TGTGCCAGCTCACTTGGACAGGGGTACGACGAGTATTTT
TRBJ2-1	TRBV7-3	14	.	.	CASSGGLSYNEQFF	TGTGCCAGCAGCGGTGGACTTTCCTACAATGAGCAGTTCTTC
TRBJ1-4	TRBV7-2	17	TRBD1	.	CASSRRQGTATNEKLFF	TGTGCCAGCAGCCGACGACAGGGAACCGCAACTAATGAAAAACTGTTTTTT
TRBJ1-1	TRBV27	16	TRBD1	.	CASSLRRGTGNTEAFF	TGTGCCAGCAGTTTGCGCAGGGGGACGGGGAACACTGAAGCTTTCTTT
TRBJ1-4	TRBV7-9	14	TRBD1	few	CASSSGDRGEKLFF	TGTGCCAGCAGCTCAGGGGACAGGGGTGAAAAACTGTTTTTT
TRBJ1-2	TRBV25-1	16	.	few	CASSEFGTPKDYGYTF	TGTGCCAGCAGTGAATTTGGGACCCCGAAGGACTATGGCTACACCTTC
TRBJ2-3	TRBV9	15	TRBD1	.	CASSLRQGISDTQYF	TGTGCCAGCAGCCTCCGACAGGGGATTTCAGATACGCAGTATTTT
TRBJ2-1	TRBV5-5	15	.	many	CASSPWIGQHNEQFF	TGTGCCAGCAGCCCCTGGATCGGACAGCACAATGAGCAGTTCTTC
TRBJ1-1	TRBV4-3	20	.	.	CASSQGVNSRAKEERTEAFF	TGCGCCAGCAGCCAAGGGGTTAACTCCCGGGCCAAGGAAGAAAGAACTGAAGCTTTCTTT
TRBJ2-1	TRBV10-3	18	.	.	CAISESLGGIELRNEQFF	TGTGCCATCAGTGAGTCGTTGGGGGGAATAGAGCTACGCAATGAGCAGTTCTTC
TRBJ2-7	TRBV5-6	16	.	.	CASSPPGPTRAYEQYF	TGTGCCAGCAGCCCCCCGGGACCCACGCGGGCCTACGAGCAGTACTTC
TRBJ2-5	TRBV6-2/TRBV6-3	18	.	.	CASSPYLTPGKYQETQYF	TGTGCCAGCAGTCCCTATTTAACGCCGGGGAAATACCAAGAGACCCAGTACTTC
TRBJ2-2	TRBV7-3	16	.	.	CASSPRSSVATGELFF	TGTGCCAGCAGCCCTCGGAGTAGCGTGGCAACCGGGGAGCTGTTTTTT
TRBJ2-7	TRBV10-3	20	TRBD2	.	CAISGSERRASGRAGYEQYF	TGTGCCATCAGTGGATCGGAACGAAGGGCTAGCGGGAGGGCCGGGTACGAGCAGTACTTC
TRBJ2-7	TRBV28	14	TRBD1	.	CASSSYRGPYEQYF	TGTGCCAGCAGTTCATACAGGGGGCCCTACGAGCAGTACTTC
TRBJ1-4	TRBV27	15	.	.	CASSLAGHPNEKLFF	TGTGCCAGCAGTTTGGCGGGACACCCTAATGAAAAACTGTTTTTT
TRBJ1-1	TRBV7-6	14	.	.	CASRTTDQNTEAFF	TGTGCCAGCAGGACGACAGACCAGAACACTGAAGCTTTCTTT
TRBJ2-3	TRBV6-2/TRBV6-3	13	.	few	CASSSGRADTQYF	TGTGCCAGCAGCTCAGGACGAGCAGATACGCAGTATTTT
TRBJ2-7	TRBV7-2	15	.	few	CASSSGPGPSYEQYF	TGTGCCAGCAGCTCCGGTCCGGGGCCCTCCTACGAGCAGTACTTC
TRBJ2-7	TRBV6-5	16	.	.	CASSYSPGRKVHEQYF	TGTGCCAGCAGTTACTCCCCCGGCAGGAAAGTCCACGAGCAGTACTTC
TRBJ1-4	TRBV7-2	13	.	.	CASSKWANEKLFF	TGTGCCAGCAGCAAGTGGGCTAATGAAAAACTGTTTTTT
TRBJ2-7	TRBV6-2/TRBV6-3	16	TRBD1	few	CASSYPRDRVFDEQYF	TGTGCCAGCAGTTACCCACGGGACAGGGTTTTTGACGAGCAGTACTTC
TRBJ2-1	TRBV5-1	15	TRBD2	.	CASSLAGGQNNEQFF	TGCGCCAGCAGCCTCGCGGGAGGACAAAACAATGAGCAGTTCTTC
TRBJ1-2	TRBV4-2	16	.	.	CANSPTGEEVSRGYTF	TGTGCCAACAGCCCAACTGGCGAGGAAGTCTCCCGGGGCTACACCTTC
TRBJ2-1	TRBV20-1	14	.	.	CSAEGQQAYNEQFF	TGCAGTGCTGAAGGACAGCAGGCCTACAATGAGCAGTTCTTC
TRBJ2-1	TRBV20-1	15	TRBD2	few	CSANILAGRYNEQFF	TGCAGTGCCAATATACTAGCGGGACGCTACAATGAGCAGTTCTTC
TRBJ2-5	TRBV5-1	14	TRBD1	few	CASSSDRGQETQYF	TGCGCCAGCAGCTCTGACAGGGGCCAAGAGACCCAGTACTTC
TRBJ2-1	TRBV7-2	14	TRBD2	.	CASSLVLAANEQFF	TGTGCCAGCAGCTTAGTACTAGCGGCAAATGAGCAGTTCTTC
TRBJ1-2	TRBV29-1	14	.	few	CSVEENRGAHGYTF	TGCAGCGTTGAAGAAAATCGGGGGGCGCATGGCTACACCTTC
TRBJ2-7	TRBV7-2	16	TRBD2	once	CASSPLTWRETYEQYF	TGTGCCAGCAGCCCACTTACCTGGCGGGAGACTTACGAGCAGTACTTC
TRBJ1-2	TRBV28	16	.	.	CASSRPGTTSPYGYTF	TGTGCCAGCAGCCGTCCCGGGACAACAAGCCCCTATGGCTACACCTTC
TRBJ2-7	TRBV28	14	.	.	CATDGGRVSYEQYF	TGTGCCACCGACGGGGGGCGGGTCTCCTACGAGCAGTACTTC
TRBJ1-2	TRBV27	13	.	.	CASSVSSVYGYTF	TGTGCCAGCAGTGTATCTTCGGTTTATGGCTACACCTTC
TRBJ1-4	TRBV7-2	15	.	.	CASSWGLQTSEKLFF	TGTGCCAGCAGCTGGGGCCTTCAAACGAGTGAAAAACTGTTTTTT
TRBJ2-1	TRBV7-2	15	TRBD2	few	CASSLYGGRGDEQFF	TGTGCCAGCAGCTTATATGGCGGGAGGGGTGATGAGCAGTTCTTC
TRBJ2-7	TRBV7-2	16	TRBD2	.	CASSTGTSGMFYEQYF	TGTGCCAGCAGCACAGGGACTAGCGGGATGTTCTACGAGCAGTACTTC
TRBJ1-1	TRBV7-2	11	.	.	CASSFAREAFF	TGTGCCAGCAGCTTTGCCAGGGAAGCTTTCTTT
TRBJ2-3	TRBV7-2	15	.	once	CASSRHGGGTDTQYF	TGTGCCAGCAGCCGACACGGCGGGGGCACAGATACGCAGTATTTT
TRBJ1-1	TRBV7-3	14	TRBD1	.	CASSPGQGTDEAFF	TGTGCCAGCAGCCCAGGACAGGGGACAGATGAAGCTTTCTTT
TRBJ2-5	TRBV5-1	15	TRBD1	few	CASSLGLQGAREQYF	TGCGCCAGCAGCTTGGGTTTACAGGGGGCTCGGGAGCAGTACTTC
TRBJ2-3	TRBV28	15	TRBD1	few	CASSPQGALAHTQYF	TGTGCCAGCAGTCCACAGGGGGCCCTGGCCCATACGCAGTATTTT
TRBJ2-3	TRBV29-1	15	.	few	CSVAGTGKNTDTQYF	TGCAGCGTCGCGGGGACGGGAAAAAACACAGATACGCAGTATTTT
TRBJ2-3	TRBV29-1	12	TRBD2	.	CSGVGREYTQYF	TGCAGCGGGGTCGGGAGGGAATATACGCAGTATTTT
TRBJ2-1	TRBV7-3	14	.	.	CASSPDSGGNEQFF	TGTGCCAGCAGCCCAGACTCCGGGGGCAATGAGCAGTTCTTC
TRBJ1-2	TRBV28	14	.	.	CASSSGRLNYGYTF	TGTGCCAGCAGTTCCGGAAGACTTAACTATGGCTACACCTTC
TRBJ2-1	TRBV7-2	19	TRBD2	few	CASSPSHLRASGRGNEQFF	TGTGCCAGCAGCCCAAGCCACCTCCGAGCTAGCGGGAGAGGAAATGAGCAGTTCTTC
TRBJ2-3	TRBV4-2	14	TRBD2	.	CASRILAGTDTQYF	TGTGCCAGCAGGATACTAGCGGGTACAGATACGCAGTATTTT
TRBJ2-3	TRBV5-5	14	TRBD2	.	CASNVAGITDTQYF	TGTGCCAGCAATGTAGCGGGAATCACAGATACGCAGTATTTT
TRBJ1-6	TRBV20-1	16	.	.	CSAKGSWTEYNSPLHF	TGCAGTGCTAAGGGCTCCTGGACTGAATATAATTCACCCCTCCACTTT
TRBJ2-3	TRBV7-9	12	.	.	CASSYGLNTQYF	TGTGCCAGCAGCTACGGACTCAATACGCAGTATTTT
TRBJ1-5	TRBV14	19	.	.	CASSQDWRVRPSGNQPQHF	TGTGCCAGCAGCCAAGATTGGAGGGTTCGGCCCTCTGGGAATCAGCCCCAGCATTTT
TRBJ1-2	TRBV4-1	15	.	.	CASSPAGLSNYGYTF	TGCGCCAGCAGCCCAGCGGGACTCTCTAACTATGGCTACACCTTC
TRBJ2-4	TRBV7-2	17	TRBD1	once	CASSSYHRQGGRNEQYF	TGTGCCAGCAGCTCATATCATAGACAGGGGGGGCGCAATGAGCAGTACTTC